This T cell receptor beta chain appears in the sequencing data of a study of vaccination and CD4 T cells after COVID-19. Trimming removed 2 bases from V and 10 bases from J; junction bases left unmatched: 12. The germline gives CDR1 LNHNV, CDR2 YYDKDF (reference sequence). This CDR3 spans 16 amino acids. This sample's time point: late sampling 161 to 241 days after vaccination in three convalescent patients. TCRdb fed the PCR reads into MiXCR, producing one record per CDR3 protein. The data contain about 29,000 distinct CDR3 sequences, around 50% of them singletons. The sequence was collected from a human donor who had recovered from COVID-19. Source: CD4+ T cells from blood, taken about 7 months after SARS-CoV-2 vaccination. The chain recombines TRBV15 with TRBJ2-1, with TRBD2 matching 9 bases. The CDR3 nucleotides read TGTGCCACCAGCAGACCCGGGACTAGCCGGACATGGGAGCAGTTCTTC. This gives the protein CATSRPGTSRTWEQFF.